Reported below is one TCR beta chain. This sample stems from a study of blood T cell repertoires in COVID-19. The CDR3 extends over 15 amino acids. V dropped 4 bases and J dropped 5 bases, with 14 bases sitting between them. Per the germline V gene, CDR1 is MGHDK and CDR2 is SYGVNS. Generated by immunoSEQ multiplex PCR, the TCRdb table keeps only in-frame clones and is missing some. This repertoire shows 150,000 to 200,000 clones, approximately 85% found once; its top ten account for around 3.3%. The TCR originated in a man in his sixties with acute or convalescent COVID-19. Sample: peripheral blood. V and J are TRBV25-1 and TRBJ1-4, with TRBD1 as a possible D gene (6 bases). Written as DNA, the CDR3 is TGTGCCAGCAGTGCGTACAGGGACGAGAATGAAAAACTGTTTTTT. It yields the protein CASSAYRDENEKLFF.